The 27 T cell receptor beta chains below come from one sample, sequenced in a study of CD8 T cells in ankylosing spondylitis. From the 5' RACE reads, TCRdb called clonotypes with MiXCR, one entry per CDR3 protein. The repertoire holds a few hundred thousand distinct CDR3 sequences, with under 30% as singletons. The sample consisted of blood, either unsorted or a sorted T cell fraction (not recorded which). Every receptor here comes from a male donor with ankylosing spondylitis or in good health (not recorded which).

The rearrangement links TRBV29-1 to TRBJ1-6; D is undetermined. This CDR3 has 14 residues. V lost 2 bases and J 0 bases, leaving 5 bases between the germline ends. Germline V gives CDR1 SQVTM, CDR2 ANQGSEA. The DNA of the CDR3 is TGCAGCGTTGAATACAGCTCCTATAATTCACCCCTCCACTTT. It translates to CSVEYSSYNSPLHF.

This clonotype was recorded a few times. The rearrangement links TRBV29-1 to TRBJ2-3; 8 bases are shared with TRBD1. Germline trimming cut 5 bases from V and 8 bases from J; bases unmatched to any gene: 12. Germline V lookup: CDR1 SQVTM, CDR2 ANQGSEA. CDR3 size: 14 residues. CDR3 sequence reads: CSVPGQAPLPTQYF. CDR3 nucleotides: TGCAGCGTTCCGGGACAGGCACCCCTCCCTACGCAGTATTTT.

In this sample, this clonotype turned up many times. The V call is TRBV3-1, the J call TRBJ1-6; a possible D gene is TRBD1 (5 bases). The CDR3 totals 16 residues. V was cut by 0 bases and J by 6 bases, with 12 bases left in between. Germline V lookup: CDR1 LGHDT, CDR2 YNNKEL (reference sequence). CDR3 sequence (DNA): TGTGCCAGCAGCCAAGAGGGGGAACCAGGTAATTCACCCCTCCACTTT. It is translated as CASSQEGEPGNSPLHF.

This clonotype was picked up a small number of times. The chain employs TRBV12-3 or TRBV12-4 and TRBJ2-5; 9 nucleotides line up with TRBD2. The CDR3 length is 16 residues. V shed 6 bases and J 5 bases; nucleotides not matched to a gene: 13. The CDR3 sequence is CASSPVAGGPFETQYF. The CDR3 nucleotides are TGTGCCAGCAGCCCGGTGGCGGGGGGGCCATTCGAGACCCAGTACTTC.

This clonotype was detected ten times or more. V gene TRBV15 combines with J gene TRBJ2-1; TRBD1 is a possible D gene (6 bases). The CDR3 has 13 amino acids. The V and J ends lost 6 bases and 3 bases respectively, with 9 bases between them. The V gene's germline CDR1 is LNHNV and CDR2 YYDKDF (reference sequence). CDR3 coding DNA: TGTGCCACCAGAGGGGGTCTCTACAATGAGCAGTTCTTC. The encoded protein is CATRGGLYNEQFF.

Many counts were recorded for this clonotype. This sequence joins TRBV29-1 and TRBJ1-1; 8 bases fit TRBD1. CDR3 length: 13 amino acids. CDR1 SQVTM and CDR2 ANQGSEA come from the germline V gene. The V and J ends lost 6 bases and 7 bases, in that order; junction bases with no gene match: 10. The CDR3 sequence: CSVLGQGTVEAFF. CDR3 sequence (DNA): TGCAGCGTCCTCGGACAGGGAACGGTTGAAGCTTTCTTT.

In its sample, this clonotype was seen once. V usage is TRBV3-1 and J usage is TRBJ2-5, with 15 bases fitting TRBD2. Germline values: CDR1 LGHDT, CDR2 YNNKEL (reference sequence). V lost 5 bases to trimming and J lost 5 bases; unmatched junction nucleotides: 3. The CDR3 consists of 15 residues. Written as DNA, the CDR3 is TGTGCCAGCAGCGGACTAGCGGGGGGGCTGGAGACCCAGTACTTC. Translated, it gives CASSGLAGGLETQYF.

The V gene is TRBV12-3 or TRBV12-4, the J gene TRBJ2-7, with TRBD1 matching over 12 bases. The junction had 11 bases not matched to a gene; V was cut back by 6 bases and J by 5 bases. This CDR3 region has 16 residues. CDR3 coding DNA: TGTGCCAGCAGAACCGGGACAGGGGGCGAGAAGAACGAGCAGTACTTC. It translates to CASRTGTGGEKNEQYF.

A note on this clonotype: A single base separates this from a much larger clone, so it may be a read error. The gene calls are TRBV3-1 and TRBJ2-7; D is undetermined. The V end lost 4 bases, the J end lost 4 bases, and 11 bases lay between the germline ends. Germline V gene lookup returns CDR1 LGHDT and CDR2 YNNKEL (reference sequence). The CDR3 has 13 residues. The CDR3 region is CASSRGGRYEQYF. CDR3 DNA sequence: TGTGCCAGCAGCCGAGGCGGACGATACGAGCAGTACTTC.

This clonotype showed up many times. The chain employs TRBV24-1 and TRBJ1-5; D remains unclear. Germline V gives CDR1 KGHDR, CDR2 SFDVKD. Trimming cost V 5 bases and J 0 bases, with 7 bases left between them. The CDR3 is 14 amino acids. The CDR3 protein is CATSGGASNQPQHF. In DNA, the CDR3 is TGTGCCACCAGTGGAGGAGCTAGCAATCAGCCCCAGCATTTT.

The chain couples TRBV20-1 to TRBJ2-5; TRBD2 matches at 7 bases. CDR1 is DFQATT and CDR2 is SNEGSKA in the germline V gene (reference sequence). J lost 0 bases, V lost 1 base, and 5 bases had no gene match. This CDR3 has 15 amino acids. This CDR3 reads CSARGRGLNQETQYF. The CDR3 nucleotides read TGCAGTGCTAGAGGAAGGGGACTAAACCAAGAGACCCAGTACTTC.

For the CDR3, the DNA is TGCGCCAGCGGACCGACAGGGCGGGAGACCCAGTACTTC. Its protein is CASGPTGRETQYF. The chain employs TRBV5-1 and TRBJ2-5; 7 bases map to TRBD1. The CDR3 spans 13 residues. Germline V lookup: CDR1 SGHRS, CDR2 YFSETQ. V lost 7 bases and J lost 5; bases outside the gene matches: 8.

J is TRBJ2-7 and V is TRBV10-3; either TRBD1 or TRBD2 may fit D (6 bases each). V shed 6 bases and J shed 6 bases, with 9 bases lying between them. From germline, CDR1 is ENHRY and CDR2 SYGVKD. The CDR3 runs to 11 residues. The CDR3 sequence: CAISRGREQYF. In DNA, the CDR3 is TGTGCCATCAGCCGGGGGCGCGAGCAGTACTTC.

This clonotype was found many times. The chain employs TRBV4-2 and TRBJ2-5; 11 bases match TRBD2. The V segment lost 2 bases and the J segment 4 bases; nucleotides outside the gene matches: 9. This CDR3 has 17 residues. Germline values: CDR1 LGHNA, CDR2 YNFKEQ. As DNA, the CDR3 is TGTGCCAGCAGCCAAAAAGGGGTAGCGGGGGGGGGAGAGACCCAGTACTTC. It codes for CASSQKGVAGGGETQYF.

The V and J genes are TRBV28 and TRBJ1-2; 11 bases are a match to TRBD1. Trimming at V came to 6 bases and at J to 2 bases, leaving 2 bases not matched to a gene. This CDR3 is built from 14 residues. Germline CDR1 reads MDHEN; CDR2 reads SYDVKM. The CDR3: CASSRTGGNYGYTF. DNA for the CDR3: TGTGCCAGCAGCAGGACAGGGGGCAACTATGGCTACACCTTC.

This clonotype was counted at least ten times. J is TRBJ2-1 and V is TRBV20-1; D might be TRBD1 or TRBD2, each matching 5 bases. Looked up from germline, CDR1 is DFQATT and CDR2 is SNEGSKA (reference sequence). The CDR3 has 12 residues. V was pared by 7 bases and J by 6 bases, with 13 bases between. In DNA, the CDR3 is TGCAGTGTGGGCATTGGGGGCAATGAGCAGTTCTTC. Translated, it gives CSVGIGGNEQFF.

This clonotype came up many times. The rearrangement links TRBV20-1 to TRBJ2-2; 7 bases match TRBD2. V lost 4 bases to trimming and J lost 0 bases; unmatched junction nucleotides: 8. CDR3 length: 16 residues. Germline V gene data show CDR1 as DFQATT and CDR2 as SNEGSKA (reference sequence). CDR3 in amino acids: CSAMGGLAPNTGELFF. The CDR3 region has the DNA TGCAGTGCTATGGGGGGGTTGGCCCCGAACACCGGGGAGCTGTTTTTT.

A few counts support this clonotype. This chain connects TRBV12-3 or TRBV12-4 to TRBJ2-3, with 9 bases lining up with TRBD2. Trimming removed 2 bases from V and 5 bases from J; junction bases left unmatched: 8. The CDR3 runs to 16 residues. Here the CDR3 reads CASSLSAGGLGDTQYF. The CDR3 nucleotides read TGTGCCAGCAGTTTATCGGCGGGGGGGCTGGGAGATACGCAGTATTTT.

CDR3 sequence (DNA): TGTGCCAGCAGTCCTACGTCCTACGAGCAGTACTTC. Translating gives CASSPTSYEQYF. This chain uses TRBV12-3 or TRBV12-4 with TRBJ2-7; no firm D call. The CDR3 covers 12 residues. Trimming took 5 bases from V and 1 from J, leaving 6 bases between them.

In its sample, this clonotype was seen many times. This chain joins TRBV12-3 or TRBV12-4 and TRBJ2-5, with 8 bases identical to TRBD1. With V trimmed by 5 bases and J by 3 bases, 5 bases remained unmatched. The CDR3 contains 14 residues. CDR3 sequence reads: CASSPPGQEETQYF. The CDR3 DNA is TGTGCCAGCAGTCCACCGGGACAGGAAGAGACCCAGTACTTC.

This sequence joins TRBV20-1 and TRBJ1-2; 7 bases are a match to TRBD1. Germline V gives CDR1 DFQATT, CDR2 SNEGSKA (reference sequence). J lost 3 bases, V lost 0 bases, and 4 bases had no gene match. This CDR3 is 14 amino acids long. CDR3 amino acids: CSARDQGQYYGYTF. DNA of the CDR3: TGCAGTGCTAGAGATCAGGGACAGTACTATGGCTACACCTTC.

This clonotype was picked up many times. V gene TRBV5-1 combines with J gene TRBJ2-3; D is ambiguous. Germline V lookup: CDR1 SGHRS, CDR2 YFSETQ. CDR3 length equals 17 residues. The ends were cut back, 0 bases at V and 0 bases at J, with 14 bases in the middle. Here the CDR3 DNA reads TGCGCCAGCAGCTTGGCCGAACTCGTCCCTAGCACAGATACGCAGTATTTT. Its translation is CASSLAELVPSTDTQYF.

The V call is TRBV12-3 or TRBV12-4, the J call TRBJ2-1; D call uncertain. The CDR3 is 14 amino acids. V was clipped by 2 bases and J by 6 bases, with 11 bases between them. CDR3 nucleotide sequence: TGTGCCAGCAGTTTACCGCCCCCGGGCAATGAGCAGTTCTTC. Its translation: CASSLPPPGNEQFF.

This clonotype was observed a handful of times. This sequence joins TRBV15 and TRBJ2-5; no definite D call. Germline loops: CDR1 LNHNV, CDR2 YYDKDF (reference sequence). V lost 0 bases and J lost 2, with 16 bases in between. The length of the CDR3 is 17 residues. The CDR3 nucleotides are TGTGCCACCAGCAGAGATCTCAGAACTGCAACACAAGAGACCCAGTACTTC. Amino acid sequence: CATSRDLRTATQETQYF.

This clonotype has a handful of counts. The rearrangement links TRBV20-1 to TRBJ2-1; TRBD2 matches 14 bases. From germline, CDR1 is DFQATT and CDR2 SNEGSKA (reference sequence). The CDR3 sequence is 16 residues long. V lost 2 bases to trimming and J lost 8 bases; unmatched junction nucleotides: 8. This CDR3 reads CSARNPGTSGGHEQFF. DNA for the CDR3: TGCAGTGCTAGAAACCCCGGGACTAGCGGGGGTCATGAGCAGTTCTTC.

This clonotype was picked up a small number of times. The chain carries TRBV12-3 or TRBV12-4 and TRBJ2-7; a possible D gene is TRBD2 (5 bases). The V gene lost 2 bases and the J gene lost 2 bases, with 10 bases spanning the gap. The CDR3 is made up of 14 amino acids. This CDR3 reads CASSLLRETYEQYF. CDR3 DNA: TGTGCCAGCAGTTTACTCCGGGAAACCTACGAGCAGTACTTC.

This clonotype was found many times. The rearrangement links TRBV7-2 to TRBJ1-2; 7 nucleotides match TRBD1. With 5 bases clipped from V and 5 bases from J, the junction kept 5 bases outside the gene matches. Germline CDR1 is SGHTA and CDR2 is FQGNSA. There are 13 residues in the CDR3. The CDR3 sequence is CASSPGQMYGYTF. The CDR3 DNA sequence: TGTGCCAGCAGCCCGGGACAGATGTATGGCTACACCTTC.